Below, 6 T cell receptor beta chains from the same sample are listed, as sequenced in a study of CD4+ T cells in melanoma (dated by TCRdb to between 2021 and 2024). The library was obtained by the immunoSEQ multiplex PCR assay. TCRdb stores this immuneACCESS table with in-frame sequences only. Part of the clones is absent; in the studies checked, under half of the shortfall reflects unresolved V genes, and no reason is known for the rest. The sample table records approximately 20,000 clones; 83% of these occur just once. The ten largest clones capture 4% to 5.5% of the sample. The sample taken for sequencing was cells from a culture (not recorded whether cultured in vitro). Receptors were obtained from a human donor with melanoma.

This clone is labeled medium-sized. This sequence joins TRBV6-4 and TRBJ2-7; 12 positions agree with TRBD1. Germline V gene sequence: CDR1 MRHNA, CDR2 SNTAGT. With 9 bases clipped from V and 5 bases from J, the junction kept 5 bases outside the gene matches. CDR3 length: 13 residues. CDR3 sequence (DNA): TGTGCCAGACCGGGACAGGGGGCCAACGAGCAGTACTTC. Amino acids: CARPGQGANEQYF.

The rearrangement uses TRBV25-1 and TRBJ2-7; TRBD1 is a possible D gene (6 bases). V was pared by 5 bases and J by 0 bases, with 11 bases between. The CDR3 covers 14 residues. The V gene's germline CDR1 is MGHDK and CDR2 SYGVNS. Here the CDR3 DNA reads TGTGCCAGCAGTTTAATGGACAGCTCCTACGAGCAGTACTTC. This encodes CASSLMDSSYEQYF.

The rearrangement uses TRBV11-3 and TRBJ2-5; D possibly uses TRBD1 or TRBD2 (6 bases each). The V gene lost 9 bases and the J gene lost 2 bases, with 13 bases spanning the gap. CDR1 is SGHNT and CDR2 is YENEEA in the germline V gene. The CDR3 has 13 amino acids. CDR3: CARRGRMQETQYF. CDR3 sequence (DNA): TGTGCCAGGAGGGGGAGGATGCAAGAGACCCAGTACTTC.

The gene calls are TRBV9 and TRBJ2-7; TRBD2 matches at 15 bases. CDR1 is SGDLS, CDR2 YYNGEE, per germline. The V gene end was trimmed by 4 bases and the J gene end by 6 bases; junction bases not matched to a gene: 5. The CDR3 length is 15 residues. CDR3 amino acids: CASSPGLAGGFEQYF. CDR3 sequence (DNA): TGTGCCAGCAGCCCTGGACTAGCGGGGGGGTTCGAGCAGTACTTC. The full variable domain, rest sourced from reference TRBV9 and TRBJ2-7, is DSGVTQTPKHLITATGQRVTLRCSPRSGDLSVYWYQQSLDQGLQFLIQYYNGEERAKGNILERFSAQQFPDLHSELNLSSLELGDSALYFCASSPGLAGGFEQYFGPGTRLTVT.

This clone was seen a single time. The genes are TRBV5-1 and TRBJ1-1; unclear D gene. The CDR3 consists of 13 residues. The germline CDR1 and CDR2 sequences are SGHRS and YFSETQ. V was clipped by 1 base and J by 0 bases, with 4 bases between them. CDR3 loop: CASSLNLNTEAFF. CDR3 nucleotide sequence: TGCGCCAGCAGCTTGAACTTGAACACTGAAGCTTTCTTT.

The chain carries TRBV5-6 and TRBJ2-3; D not certain. Trimming left V 0 bases short and J 9 bases short, with 11 bases between. This CDR3 spans 13 amino acids. The germline CDR1 and CDR2 sequences are SGHDT and YYEEEE. CDR3 amino acids: CASSLANQRTQYF. The CDR3 coding sequence is TGTGCCAGCAGCTTGGCCAACCAGAGGACGCAGTATTTT.